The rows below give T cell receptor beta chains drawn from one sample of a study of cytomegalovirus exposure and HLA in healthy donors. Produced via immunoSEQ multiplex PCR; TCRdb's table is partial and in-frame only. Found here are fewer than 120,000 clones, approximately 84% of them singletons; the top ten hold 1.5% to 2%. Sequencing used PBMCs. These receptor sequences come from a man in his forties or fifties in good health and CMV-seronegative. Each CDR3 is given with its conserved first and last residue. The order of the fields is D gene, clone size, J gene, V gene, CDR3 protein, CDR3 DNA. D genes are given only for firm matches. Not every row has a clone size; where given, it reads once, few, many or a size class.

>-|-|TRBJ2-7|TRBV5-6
CASSLLLSSYEQYF
TGTGCCAGCAGCTTGTTGCTGAGCTCCTACGAGCAGTACTTC
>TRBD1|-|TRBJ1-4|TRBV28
CASERTGVVSGSEKLFF
TGTGCCAGCGAACGTACAGGGGTGGTATCGGGGTCTGAAAAACTGTTTTTT
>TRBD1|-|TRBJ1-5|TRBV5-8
CASSFQGDQPQHF
TGTGCCAGCAGCTTTCAGGGGGATCAGCCCCAGCATTTT
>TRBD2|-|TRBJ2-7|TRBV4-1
CASSHRLAGGYEQYF
TGCGCCAGCAGCCACAGACTAGCGGGGGGGTACGAGCAATACTTC
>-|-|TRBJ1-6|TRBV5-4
CASSLEQPNSPLHF
TGTGCCAGCAGCTTGGAACAGCCAAATTCACCCCTCCACTTT
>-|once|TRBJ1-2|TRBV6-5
CASNGYPLTMGYTF
TGTGCCAGCAATGGGTACCCTCTAACTATGGGCTACACCTTC
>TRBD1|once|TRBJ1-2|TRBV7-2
CASSSPGQPPYGYTF
TGTGCCAGCAGCTCACCGGGACAGCCTCCATATGGCTACACCTTC
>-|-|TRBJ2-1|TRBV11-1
CASSLSGNEQFF
TGTGCCAGCAGCTTATCGGGGAATGAGCAGTTCTTC
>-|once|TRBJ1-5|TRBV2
CASEGGASNQPQHF
TGTGCCAGCGAAGGTGGGGCCAGCAATCAGCCCCAGCATTTT
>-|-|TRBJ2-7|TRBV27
CASSLLPSGNEQYF
TGTGCCAGCAGCTTACTACCATCCGGGAACGAGCAGTACTTC
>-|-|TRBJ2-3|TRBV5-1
CASSLARQEDTQYF
TGCGCCAGCAGCTTGGCCCGGCAGGAAGATACGCAGTATTTT
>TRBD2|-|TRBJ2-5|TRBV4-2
CASSRQRSSGEMIETQYF
TGTGCCAGCAGCCGCCAACGATCTAGCGGGGAAATGATAGAGACCCAGTACTTC
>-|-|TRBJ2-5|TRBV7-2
CASSNLETQYF
TGTGCCAGCAGCAATCTGGAGACCCAGTACTTC
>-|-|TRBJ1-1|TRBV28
CASSFGPQKAFF
TGTGCCAGCAGTTTTGGCCCACAAAAAGCTTTCTTT
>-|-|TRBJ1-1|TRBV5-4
CASRISGRPEAFF
TGTGCCAGCAGGATCTCAGGGCGGCCTGAAGCTTTCTTT
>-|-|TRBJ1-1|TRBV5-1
CASSPLRGTEAFF
TGCGCCAGCAGCCCCCTGAGGGGGACTGAAGCTTTCTTT
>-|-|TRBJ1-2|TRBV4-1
CASSQVQDYGYTF
TGCGCCAGCAGCCAGGTCCAGGACTATGGCTACACCTTC
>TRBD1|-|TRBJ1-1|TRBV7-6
CASSPLTGATEAFF
TGTGCCAGCAGCCCATTGACAGGGGCCACTGAAGCTTTCTTT
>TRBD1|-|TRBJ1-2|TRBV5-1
CASADRDDGYTF
TGCGCCAGCGCGGACAGGGACGATGGCTACACCTTC
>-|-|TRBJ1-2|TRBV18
CASSPGRGRPYGYTF
TGTGCCAGCTCACCAGGTCGGGGGAGACCTTATGGCTACACCTTC
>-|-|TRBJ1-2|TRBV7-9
CAMKSDRLFDGYTF
TGTGCCATGAAGTCGGACAGATTGTTCGATGGCTACACCTTC
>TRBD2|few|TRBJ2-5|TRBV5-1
CASSLQGGETQYF
TGCGCCAGCAGCTTGCAGGGAGGGGAGACCCAGTACTTC
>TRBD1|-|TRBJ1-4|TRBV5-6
CASSPYRGTGNEKLFF
TGTGCCAGCAGCCCGTACAGGGGAACGGGTAATGAAAAACTGTTTTTT
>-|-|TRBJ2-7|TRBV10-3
CAISELEGYEQYF
TGTGCCATCAGTGAGTTGGAGGGATACGAGCAGTACTTC
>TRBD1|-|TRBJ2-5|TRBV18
CASSRGQQETQYF
TGTGCCAGCTCACGGGGACAGCAAGAGACCCAGTACTTC
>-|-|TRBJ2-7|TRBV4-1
CASSQDRGRQYF
TGCGCCAGCAGCCAAGATAGGGGTCGGCAGTACTTC
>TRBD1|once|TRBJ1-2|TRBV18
CASSPTGDYGYTF
TGTGCCAGCTCACCAACAGGGGACTATGGCTACACCTTC
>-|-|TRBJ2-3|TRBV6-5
CASTRVGAPTDTQYF
TGTGCCAGCACCCGTGTGGGGGCTCCCACAGATACGCAGTATTTT
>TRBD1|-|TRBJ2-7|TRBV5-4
CASSMGQYEQYF
TGTGCCAGCAGTATGGGACAGTACGAGCAGTACTTC
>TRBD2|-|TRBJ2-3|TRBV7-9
CASSLASTSVGRDTQYF
TGTGCCAGCAGCTTAGCGTCTACTAGCGTGGGTCGAGATACGCAGTATTTT
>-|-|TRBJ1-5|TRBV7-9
CASSPPGDQPQHF
TGTGCCAGCAGCCCTCCGGGGGATCAGCCCCAGCATTTT
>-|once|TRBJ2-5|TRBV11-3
CASSGGFETQYF
TGTGCCAGCAGTGGAGGTTTCGAGACCCAGTACTTC
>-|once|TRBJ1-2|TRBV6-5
CASSYEGDAGYTF
TGTGCCAGCAGTTACGAAGGGGATGCTGGCTACACCTTC
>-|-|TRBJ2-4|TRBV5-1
CASSLGGQTIQYF
TGCGCCAGCAGCTTGGGGGGACAAACCATTCAGTACTTC
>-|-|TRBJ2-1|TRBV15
CATSSELALGNNEQFF
TGTGCCACCAGCAGCGAACTAGCTTTGGGGAACAATGAGCAGTTCTTC